These 9 T cell receptor beta chains share one sample of origin, sequenced in a study of T cell repertoires in cytomegalovirus infection. TCRdb redid the calling of the reads with MiXCR, one entry per CDR3 protein. The sample consists of about 51,000 distinct CDR3 sequences, roughly 20% of them appearing once. These receptors have no identified antigens. The source material was CD8+ T cells from cultured PBMCs, sampled from culture after CMV antigen stimulation. The receptors originated from a human donor in good health (CMV status not recorded). Some clones in this sample may be carry-over from other donors' samples.

This chain joins TRBV28 and TRBJ2-1; TRBD1 is a possible D gene (6 bases). The CDR3 is 14 amino acids. Germline CDR1 MDHEN, CDR2 SYDVKM. The germline V and J ends were trimmed by 3 bases and 7 bases, with 13 bases remaining between them. CDR3 loop: CASSFSGAQNEQFF. CDR3 nucleotides: TGTGCCAGCAGTTTTTCAGGGGCTCAGAATGAGCAGTTCTTC.

The gene calls are TRBV7-3 and TRBJ2-1; TRBD1 aligns across 8 bases. This CDR3 comprises 14 residues. V gave up 2 bases and J gave up 7 bases; unmatched junction bases: 4. Germline CDR1 is SGHTA and CDR2 is FQGTGA. The CDR3 nucleotides are TGTGCCAGCAGCTTATCAGGGGGCACGAATGAGCAGTTCTTC. Translated: CASSLSGGTNEQFF.

This clonotype has more than one count but fewer than ten. The chain has TRBV10-3 and TRBJ2-1; D ambiguous. V dropped 4 bases and J dropped 4 bases, with 11 bases sitting between them. The length of the CDR3 is 14 residues. Germline lookup yields CDR1 ENHRY and CDR2 SYGVKD. CDR3 bases: TGTGCCATCAGTGGAAGTTATTCATACAATGAGCAGTTCTTC. It encodes CAISGSYSYNEQFF.

The chain recombines TRBV7-9 with TRBJ1-2; D not certain. The CDR3 contains 16 residues. The V gene lost 0 bases and the J gene lost 3 bases, with 14 bases spanning the gap. Germline CDR1 SEHNR, CDR2 FQNEAQ (reference sequence). CDR3 bases: TGTGCCAGCAGCTTAGCAAGGGAAATTCGGGACTATGGCTACACCTTC. It encodes CASSLAREIRDYGYTF.

This clonotype was observed many times. The genes are TRBV2 and TRBJ2-3, with 7 bases matching TRBD2. CDR1 is SNHLY, CDR2 FYNNEI, per germline. After removal of 4 bases from V and 4 bases from J, the junction contained 8 bases not matched to a gene. This CDR3 is 15 amino acids long. CDR3: CASSVRGLVADTQYF. The CDR3 DNA follows: TGTGCCAGCAGTGTAAGAGGACTAGTAGCAGATACGCAGTATTTT. Supplemented by reference TRBV2 and TRBJ2-3, the full variable domain reads EPEVTQTPSHQVTQMGQEVILRCVPISNHLYFYWYRQILGQKVEFLVSFYNNEISEKSEIFDDQFSVERPDGSNFTLKIRSTKLEDSAMYFCASSVRGLVADTQYFGPGTRLTVL.

The rearrangement links TRBV9 to TRBJ2-1; D perhaps matches TRBD2 (6 bases). This CDR3 region has 12 residues. Germline assignment: CDR1 SGDLS and CDR2 YYNGEE. Trimming took 4 bases from V and 12 from J, leaving 14 bases between them. DNA of the CDR3: TGTGCCAGCAGCCCGGGGGATTTAATGCAGTTCTTC. It specifies CASSPGDLMQFF. Full variable domain (remainder filled in from reference TRBV9 and TRBJ2-1): DSGVTQTPKHLITATGQRVTLRCSPRSGDLSVYWYQQSLDQGLQFLIQYYNGEERAKGNILERFSAQQFPDLHSELNLSSLELGDSALYFCASSPGDLMQFFGPGTRLTVL.

This clonotype was counted only a few times. The CDR3 region has the DNA TGCGCCAGCAGCTTGGCGTTAGGGAGCCAAGAGACCCAGTACTTC. Amino acids: CASSLALGSQETQYF. The chain has TRBV5-1 and TRBJ2-5; D is perhaps TRBD2 (5 bases). The germline CDR1 and CDR2 sequences are SGHRS and YFSETQ. There are 15 residues in the CDR3. V was shortened by 0 bases and J by 1 base, with 10 bases between the two germline ends.

This clonotype was seen only a few times. J is TRBJ1-6 and V is TRBV7-2; D uncertain. Trimming cost V 0 bases and J 0 bases, with 12 bases left between them. This CDR3 has 18 residues. The germline CDR1 and CDR2 sequences are SGHTA and FQGNSA. CDR3 amino acids: CASSLAVQASSYNSPLHF. CDR3 bases: TGTGCCAGCAGCTTAGCGGTCCAGGCGAGCTCCTATAATTCACCCCTCCACTTT.

This CDR3 is CASSRSRDIYNSPLHF. DNA for the CDR3: TGTGCCAGCAGTCGTTCTCGGGACATTTATAATTCACCCCTCCACTTT. The V gene is TRBV6-5, the J gene TRBJ1-6; weak D call: TRBD1 (6 bases). V lost 5 bases and J 4 bases, leaving 15 bases between the germline ends. Germline loops: CDR1 MNHEY, CDR2 SVGAGI. The CDR3 is 16 residues long.